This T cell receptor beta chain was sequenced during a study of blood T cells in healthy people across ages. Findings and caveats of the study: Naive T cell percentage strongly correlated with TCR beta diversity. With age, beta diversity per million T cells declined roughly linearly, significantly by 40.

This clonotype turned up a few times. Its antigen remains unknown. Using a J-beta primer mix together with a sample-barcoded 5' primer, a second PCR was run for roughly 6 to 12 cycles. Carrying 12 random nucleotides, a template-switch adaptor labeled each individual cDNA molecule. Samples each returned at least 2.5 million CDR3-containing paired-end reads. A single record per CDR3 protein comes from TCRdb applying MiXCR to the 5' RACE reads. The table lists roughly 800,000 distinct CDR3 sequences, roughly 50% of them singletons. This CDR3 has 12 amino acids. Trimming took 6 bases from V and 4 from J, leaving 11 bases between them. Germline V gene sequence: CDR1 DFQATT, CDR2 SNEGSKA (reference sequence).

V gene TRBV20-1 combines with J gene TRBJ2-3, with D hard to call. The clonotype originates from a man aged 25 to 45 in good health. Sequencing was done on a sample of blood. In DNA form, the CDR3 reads TGCAGTGCCACCGGACGTGCAGATACGCAGTATTTT. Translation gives CSATGRADTQYF.